A selection of T cell receptor beta chains follows, all from one sample in a study of cytomegalovirus exposure and HLA in healthy donors. TCRdb's table, derived via immunoSEQ multiplex PCR, lists solely in-frame clones and lacks some. The data contain about 88,000 clones, over 70% of them singletons. Sequencing used PBMCs. These receptors were taken from a woman in her 40s in good health and CMV-seronegative. Each CDR3 is given with its conserved first and last residue. Each record gives: CDR3 length, V gene, J gene, D gene, clone size, CDR3 DNA, CDR3 protein. A D gene is named only where the DNA matches it firmly. Clone size is not always given. Where it is, it says once, few, many or a class for expanded clones.

length: 14; V: TRBV29-1; J: TRBJ2-3; D: NA; size: NA; DNA: TGCAGCGTTGTCAGGGGTATTAGCACAGATACGCAGTATTTT; CDR3: CSVVRGISTDTQYF
length: 16; V: TRBV11-2; J: TRBJ2-1; D: TRBD1; size: once; DNA: TGTGCCAGCAGCTTAGTTCCGGGACAGAGCTACAATGAGCAGTTCTTC; CDR3: CASSLVPGQSYNEQFF
length: 15; V: TRBV13; J: TRBJ2-5; D: NA; size: few; DNA: TGTGCCAGCAGCTCTTTCGTCGGACTGGAGGAGACCCAGTACTTC; CDR3: CASSSFVGLEETQYF
length: 13; V: TRBV7-2; J: TRBJ2-7; D: NA; size: NA; DNA: TGTGCCAGCAGCTTAGTACGGGGATACGAGCAGTACTTC; CDR3: CASSLVRGYEQYF
length: 13; V: TRBV4-2; J: TRBJ1-1; D: NA; size: NA; DNA: TGTGCCAGCAGCCATCGCGGGTCCACTGAAGCTTTCTTT; CDR3: CASSHRGSTEAFF
length: 16; V: TRBV27; J: TRBJ1-2; D: TRBD1; size: NA; DNA: TGTGCCAGCAGTTCCAAAAGACAGGGGGCTAACTATGGCTACACCTTC; CDR3: CASSSKRQGANYGYTF
length: 14; V: TRBV5-1; J: TRBJ2-4; D: TRBD1; size: NA; DNA: TGCGCCAGCAGCTTACAGACAGGGAGTGTGGTTCAGTACTTC; CDR3: CASSLQTGSVVQYF
length: 13; V: TRBV11-2; J: TRBJ2-5; D: NA; size: once; DNA: TGTGCCAGCAGCTCATTAGTCCCCGAGACCCAGTACTTC; CDR3: CASSSLVPETQYF
length: 13; V: TRBV7-9; J: TRBJ2-5; D: NA; size: NA; DNA: TGTGCCAGCAGCTTTACAGGTCGAGAGACCCAGTACTTC; CDR3: CASSFTGRETQYF
length: 15; V: TRBV6-1; J: TRBJ1-2; D: NA; size: NA; DNA: TGTGCCAGCAGTGAATGGGGGCAGGGAGGGGTTGGCTACACCTTC; CDR3: CASSEWGQGGVGYTF
length: 13; V: TRBV18; J: TRBJ1-1; D: NA; size: NA; DNA: TGTGCCAGCTCACCAGGGGCTGGTTCCCTGGCTTTCTTT; CDR3: CASSPGAGSLAFF
length: 14; V: TRBV6-1; J: TRBJ1-2; D: NA; size: few; DNA: TGTGCCAGCAGTGAAGCATTAACGGGGTGGGGCTACACCTTC; CDR3: CASSEALTGWGYTF
length: 13; V: TRBV7-8; J: TRBJ1-1; D: NA; size: NA; DNA: TGTGCCAGCAGACCACAGACGAACACTGAAGCTTTCTTT; CDR3: CASRPQTNTEAFF
length: 13; V: TRBV9; J: TRBJ1-6; D: NA; size: NA; DNA: TGTGCCAGCAGCCCAGGGAGGGTCTCACCCCTCCACTTT; CDR3: CASSPGRVSPLHF
length: 13; V: TRBV5-1; J: TRBJ1-2; D: NA; size: NA; DNA: TGCGCCAGCAGCTTTGTGGCAGAGGGAGGCTACACCTTC; CDR3: CASSFVAEGGYTF
length: 16; V: TRBV12-2; J: TRBJ2-3; D: NA; size: NA; DNA: TGTGCAAGTCGCCGCGACAGGAGCTCTAGCACAGATACGCAGTATTTT; CDR3: CASRRDRSSSTDTQYF
length: 14; V: TRBV7-9; J: TRBJ1-1; D: NA; size: NA; DNA: TGTGCCAGCAGCCTCGTGCAGGGGAGCACTGAAGCTTTCTTT; CDR3: CASSLVQGSTEAFF
length: 12; V: TRBV7-6; J: TRBJ2-1; D: NA; size: NA; DNA: TGTGCCAGCAGCGGTAGGGGTATTGAGCAGTTCTTC; CDR3: CASSGRGIEQFF
length: 17; V: TRBV5-1; J: TRBJ2-7; D: NA; size: NA; DNA: TGCGCCAGCAGCTCAAGAAGTCCCCAGGGCAAGACCTACGAGCAGTACTTC; CDR3: CASSSRSPQGKTYEQYF
length: 13; V: TRBV29-1; J: TRBJ1-2; D: NA; size: NA; DNA: TGCAGCGTGCAGAGGACAATGGACTATGGCTACACCTTC; CDR3: CSVQRTMDYGYTF
length: 12; V: TRBV2; J: TRBJ1-2; D: NA; size: NA; DNA: TGTGCCAGCAGGAAAACTATGAATGGCTACACCTTC; CDR3: CASRKTMNGYTF
length: 15; V: TRBV4-1; J: TRBJ1-1; D: NA; size: NA; DNA: TGCGCCAGCAGCCATGGGGGCAGGGAATACACTGAAGCTTTCTTT; CDR3: CASSHGGREYTEAFF
length: 14; V: TRBV6-5; J: TRBJ1-5; D: NA; size: NA; DNA: TGTGCCAGCAGTTATCAAGGGAGTGATCAGCCCCAGCATTTT; CDR3: CASSYQGSDQPQHF
length: 14; V: TRBV9; J: TRBJ1-4; D: NA; size: once; DNA: TGTGCCAGCAGCCGGTGGGCCGGCAATGAAAAACTGTTTTTT; CDR3: CASSRWAGNEKLFF
length: 16; V: TRBV28; J: TRBJ2-6; D: NA; size: NA; DNA: TGTGCCAGCAGTTTATGGGCAAACTCTGGGGCCAACGTCCTGACTTTC; CDR3: CASSLWANSGANVLTF
length: 16; V: TRBV5-6; J: TRBJ2-1; D: NA; size: NA; DNA: TGTGCCAGCAGCCCTACGCCGCCGGGTTATGACAATGAGCAGTTCTTC; CDR3: CASSPTPPGYDNEQFF
length: 13; V: TRBV7-6; J: TRBJ1-1; D: NA; size: NA; DNA: TGTGCCAGCAGCTCCGTCCCAGGGGCAGAAGCTTTCTTT; CDR3: CASSSVPGAEAFF
length: 13; V: TRBV7-2; J: TRBJ2-1; D: NA; size: NA; DNA: TGTGCCAGCAGCTTTTTCGGTTACAATGAGCAGTTCTTC; CDR3: CASSFFGYNEQFF
length: 15; V: TRBV6-5; J: TRBJ1-2; D: TRBD1; size: once; DNA: TGTGCCAGCAGTTACGGACAGGCAGATCGCTATGGCTACACCTTC; CDR3: CASSYGQADRYGYTF
length: 13; V: TRBV5-1; J: TRBJ1-1; D: NA; size: medium-sized; DNA: TGCGCCAGCAGCTGGGGGGGATCCACTGAAGCTTTCTTT; CDR3: CASSWGGSTEAFF
length: 15; V: TRBV19; J: TRBJ2-2; D: NA; size: NA; DNA: TGTGCCAGTAGTATCCCCCGGTCCCTCACCGGGGAGCTGTTTTTT; CDR3: CASSIPRSLTGELFF
length: 13; V: TRBV6-1; J: TRBJ2-7; D: NA; size: few; DNA: TGTGCCAGCAGTGAAGGCAGATTTAACGAGCAGTACTTC; CDR3: CASSEGRFNEQYF
length: 16; V: TRBV5-6; J: TRBJ1-5; D: NA; size: NA; DNA: TGTGCCGCCTCTTCTCCGGGGTTTGGTCTCAATCAGCCCCAGCATTTT; CDR3: CAASSPGFGLNQPQHF
length: 13; V: TRBV18; J: TRBJ1-1; D: NA; size: once; DNA: TGTGCCAGCTCACTTGAGGGGAGGACTGAAGCTTTCTTT; CDR3: CASSLEGRTEAFF
length: 13; V: TRBV5-6; J: TRBJ1-2; D: NA; size: NA; DNA: TGTGCCAGCAGCTTGGGCGGGGGGTTTGGCTACACCTTC; CDR3: CASSLGGGFGYTF
length: 16; V: TRBV9; J: TRBJ2-3; D: TRBD1; size: NA; DNA: TGTGCCAGCAGCGTAATGGACAGGGGGCTTTCAGATACGCAGTATTTT; CDR3: CASSVMDRGLSDTQYF
length: 12; V: TRBV19; J: TRBJ1-1; D: TRBD1; size: NA; DNA: TGTGCCAGCGGGACAGGGACCACTGAAGCTTTCTTT; CDR3: CASGTGTTEAFF
length: 15; V: TRBV1; J: TRBJ2-1; D: NA; size: NA; DNA: TGCACCAGCAGCCAAGAGCGGGGGGGCCGAGGTGAGCAGTTCTTC; CDR3: CTSSQERGGRGEQFF
length: 13; V: TRBV2; J: TRBJ2-7; D: TRBD1; size: NA; DNA: TGTGCCAGCCGGACAGGGGGCATCAACGAGCAGTACTTC; CDR3: CASRTGGINEQYF